The clone carrying this T cell receptor (beta chain) was counted a single time. Genomic DNA for unsorted samples was obtained from about 90 million PBMCs. Trimming at V came to 1 base and at J to 4 bases, leaving 4 bases not matched to a gene. Germline CDR1 and CDR2: SGHTA and FQGNSA. This CDR3 comprises 15 residues. Profiling relied on immunoSEQ multiplex PCR, and the TCRdb table lists in-frame clones only, not all of them. The sample has 450,000 to 650,000 clones; roughly four fifths are singletons. These data belong to a study of shared clonotypes between healthy human individuals. The chain combines TRBV7-2 with TRBJ2-5; 9 nucleotides align to TRBD2. Sequencing input: PBMCs. The TCR sequence derives from a middle-aged woman in good health. Some clones in this sample may be carry-over from other donors' samples. In DNA form, the CDR3 reads TGTGCCAGCAGCTTAGTAGCGGGAGTCGCAGAGACCCAGTACTTC. Protein: CASSLVAGVAETQYF.